This entry lists 5 T cell receptor beta chains sequenced from one sample in a study of Ad26.COV2.S vaccination and SARS-CoV-2 variants. Treatment given: about 20 received Ad26.COV2.S at low or high dose, single or two shots; roughly five received placebo; per-sample allocation not given. Samples analyzed were those drawn on day 63 after the first vaccine or placebo injection. TCRdb's copy holds only in-frame clones and misses some; the assay was immunoSEQ multiplex PCR. The table has 350,000 to 400,000 clones, approximately 91% seen once. This material consisted of peripheral blood, taken in a trial of Ad26.COV2.S vaccine versus placebo. The origin of the receptors is a person aged 18-65 years who received the Ad26.COV2.S COVID-19 vaccine or a placebo.

The genes are TRBV5-8 and TRBJ2-6; 8 nucleotides match TRBD1. Germline V gene data show CDR1 as SGHTS and CDR2 as YDEGEE. V gave up 5 bases and J gave up 0 bases; unmatched junction bases: 7. This CDR3 region has 17 residues. The CDR3 nucleotides are TGTGCCAGCAGTAAGGACAGGGAGGTCTCTGGGGCCAACGTCCTGACTTTC. Residues: CASSKDREVSGANVLTF.

The gene calls are TRBV11-2 and TRBJ2-1, with D unresolved. This CDR3 has 13 amino acids. Germline V gene lookup returns CDR1 SGHAT and CDR2 FQNNGV. The V end was cut by 1 base, the J end by 4 bases, with 5 bases between. In DNA, the CDR3 is TGTGCCAGCAGCTTAGGATCGTACAATGAGCAGTTCTTC. Its protein product is CASSLGSYNEQFF.

The chain combines TRBV6-2 or TRBV6-3 with TRBJ1-2; D may be TRBD1 (5 bases). The ends were cut back, 2 bases at V and 4 bases at J, with 8 bases in the middle. CDR1 is MNHEY and CDR2 is SVGEGT in the germline V gene. The CDR3 extends over 13 amino acids. In DNA form, the CDR3 reads TGTGCCAGCAGTTACGGGGCGGGCTATGGCTACACCTTC. Translation gives CASSYGAGYGYTF.

The chain uses TRBV3-1 (or the pseudogene TRBV3-2) and TRBJ2-3; TRBD2 is a possible D gene (7 bases). The CDR3 has 13 amino acids. CDR1 and CDR2 from the germline V gene are LGHDT and YNNKEL (reference sequence). V was clipped by 7 bases and J by 4 bases, with 12 bases between them. The CDR3 sequence: CASKRGGSDTQYF. CDR3 sequence (DNA): TGTGCCAGCAAGAGGGGGGGATCAGATACGCAGTATTTT.

There are a few counts of this clone. V usage is TRBV5-8 and J usage is TRBJ1-6; 7 bases line up with TRBD1. CDR1 SGHTS and CDR2 YDEGEE come from the germline V gene. This CDR3 has 15 amino acids. Trimming at V came to 5 bases and at J to 2 bases, leaving 4 bases not matched to a gene. In DNA, the CDR3 is TGTGCCAGCAGTCCACAGGGGACCTATAATTCACCCCTCCACTTT. Translating gives CASSPQGTYNSPLHF.